This is a list of T cell receptor beta chains from one sample in a study of blood T cell repertoires in COVID-19. Only in-frame clones appear in the TCRdb table, and some are missing; sequencing was by immunoSEQ multiplex PCR. The sample includes 90,000 to 100,000 clones, around 81% of them seen just once. Sequenced material: peripheral blood. The origin of the receptors is a man between 60 and 70 years old with acute or convalescent COVID-19. CDR3s include the opening cysteine and the closing phenylalanine or tryptophan. The D gene is left open where the match is weak. Not every row has a clone size; where given, it reads once, few, many or a size class.

>once|-|TRBV6-4|TRBJ2-7
CASRPLQRRYEQYF
TGTGCCAGCAGGCCCCTTCAGCGGCGTTACGAGCAGTACTTC
>-|TRBD1|TRBV10-3|TRBJ1-1
CAISESTGANTEAFF
TGTGCCATCAGTGAGTCGACAGGGGCGAACACTGAAGCTTTCTTT
>-|TRBD1|TRBV30|TRBJ2-2
CAWSARDRRTGELFF
TGTGCCTGGAGTGCAAGGGACAGACGCACCGGGGAGCTGTTTTTT
>-|-|TRBV4-3|TRBJ1-2
CASSQAIDRVYGYTF
TGCGCCAGCAGCCAAGCGATTGACAGAGTCTATGGCTACACCTTC
>-|-|TRBV3-1/TRBV3-2|TRBJ2-5
CASSLRQETQYF
TGTGCCAGCAGCCTCCGCCAAGAGACCCAGTACTTC
>few|TRBD1|TRBV7-8|TRBJ1-6
CASLPSLRQGANSPLHF
TGTGCCAGCCTCCCGTCACTAAGACAGGGGGCTAATTCACCCCTCCACTTT
>-|TRBD1|TRBV5-4|TRBJ2-2
CASSFPGTGGTGELFF
TGTGCCAGCAGCTTCCCCGGGACAGGGGGCACCGGGGAGCTGTTTTTT
>-|-|TRBV5-1|TRBJ2-5
CASSLGPAGVQETQYF
TGCGCCAGCAGCTTGGGACCGGCCGGGGTTCAAGAGACCCAGTACTTC
>-|TRBD1|TRBV11-2|TRBJ2-2
CASSSGQGYTGELFF
TGTGCCAGCAGCAGCGGACAGGGATACACCGGGGAGCTGTTTTTT
>-|-|TRBV7-2|TRBJ1-4
CASSPRTAIINEKLFF
TGTGCCAGCAGCCCCCGGACAGCCATCATCAATGAAAAACTGTTTTTT
>-|-|TRBV14|TRBJ1-1
CASSQVYRDTEAFF
TGTGCCAGCAGCCAAGTTTACAGGGACACTGAAGCTTTCTTT
>-|-|TRBV5-1|TRBJ1-1
CASSPGGGEMNTEAFF
TGCGCCAGCAGCCCCGGAGGGGGGGAGATGAACACTGAAGCTTTCTTT
>-|TRBD2|TRBV4-3|TRBJ2-2
CASSQDVSAGGNTGELFF
TGCGCCAGCAGCCAAGATGTTTCAGCGGGAGGGAACACCGGGGAGCTGTTTTTT
>once|-|TRBV19|TRBJ2-2
CASSINGPGELFF
TGTGCCAGTAGTATAAATGGGCCCGGGGAGCTGTTTTTT
>-|TRBD2|TRBV27|TRBJ2-3
CASSPGLAGVDTQYF
TGTGCCAGCAGTCCGGGACTAGCGGGTGTGGATACGCAGTATTTT
>-|-|TRBV28|TRBJ1-2
CASSQVRGYTF
TGTGCCAGCAGTCAAGTGAGGGGCTACACCTTC
>-|-|TRBV18|TRBJ1-5
CASSPSGDGQPQHF
TGTGCCAGCTCACCAAGCGGGGACGGTCAGCCCCAGCATTTT
>-|-|TRBV29-1|TRBJ1-2
CSVEDQGNYGYTF
TGCAGCGTTGAAGATCAGGGTAACTATGGCTACACCTTC
>-|TRBD2|TRBV6-5|TRBJ2-5
CASRITSGETQYF
TGTGCCAGCAGAATTACTAGCGGAGAGACCCAGTACTTC
>-|-|TRBV18|TRBJ2-3
CASSGGNRADTQYF
TGTGCCAGCTCAGGTGGAAATCGGGCAGATACGCAGTATTTT
>-|-|TRBV30|TRBJ2-5
CAWSGADQETQYF
TGTGCCTGGAGTGGGGCAGACCAAGAGACCCAGTACTTC